These 3 T cell receptor beta chains originate from one sample sequenced in a study of brain T cells in children with intractable seizures. Measured with immunoSEQ multiplex PCR; TCRdb has only the in-frame clones, and not every one. The sample shows tens of thousands of clones, roughly 92% of them seen only once. Specimen: peripheral blood, collected at surgery. The origin of the receptors is a boy between 10 and 17 years old with focal cortical dysplasia and intractable seizures.

The DNA of the CDR3 is TGTGCCAGCAGTTTTGGGGGGCGCAGGTCAGAGCCCCAGCATTTT. Its protein is CASSFGGRRSEPQHF. The rearrangement links TRBV28 to TRBJ1-5; tentative D call: TRBD1 (6 bases). The CDR3 extends over 15 amino acids. CDR1 MDHEN and CDR2 SYDVKM come from the germline V gene. V was trimmed by 3 bases and J by 8 bases, leaving 17 bases between them.

This chain connects TRBV7-9 to TRBJ1-1, with D unresolved. Germline V gives CDR1 SEHNR, CDR2 FQNEAQ (reference sequence). The CDR3 runs to 13 residues. Trimming pared 1 base from V and 8 bases from J, leaving 11 bases between. Here the CDR3 DNA reads TGTGCCAGCAGCTTAGTAGAGGGAGCGGAAGCTTTCTTT. Translation: CASSLVEGAEAFF.

The chain employs TRBV25-1 and TRBJ1-2, with a possible D match to TRBD1 (6 bases). Looked up from germline, CDR1 is MGHDK and CDR2 is SYGVNS. Trimming left V 6 bases short and J 6 bases short, with 17 bases between. CDR3 length: 14 amino acids. The CDR3 nucleotides are TGTGCCAGCAGCCCCTCGGGACAAGGCCATGGCTACACCTTC. Translating gives CASSPSGQGHGYTF.